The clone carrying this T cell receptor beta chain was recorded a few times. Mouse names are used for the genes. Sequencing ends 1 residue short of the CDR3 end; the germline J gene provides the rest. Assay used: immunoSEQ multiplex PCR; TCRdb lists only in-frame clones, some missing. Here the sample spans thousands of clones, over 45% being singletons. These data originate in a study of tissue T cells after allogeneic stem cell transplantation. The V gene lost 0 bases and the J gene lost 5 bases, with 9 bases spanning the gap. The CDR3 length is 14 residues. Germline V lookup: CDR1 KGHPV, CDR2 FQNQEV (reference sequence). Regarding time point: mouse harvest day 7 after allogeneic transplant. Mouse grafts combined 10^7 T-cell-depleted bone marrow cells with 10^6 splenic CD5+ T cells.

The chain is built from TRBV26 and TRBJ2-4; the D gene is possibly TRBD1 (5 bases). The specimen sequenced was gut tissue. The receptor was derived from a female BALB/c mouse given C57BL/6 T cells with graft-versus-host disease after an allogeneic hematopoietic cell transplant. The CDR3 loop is CASSLSGQPNTLYF. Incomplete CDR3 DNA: TGTGCCAGCAGTCTGTCCGGACAACCAAACACCTTGTAC.